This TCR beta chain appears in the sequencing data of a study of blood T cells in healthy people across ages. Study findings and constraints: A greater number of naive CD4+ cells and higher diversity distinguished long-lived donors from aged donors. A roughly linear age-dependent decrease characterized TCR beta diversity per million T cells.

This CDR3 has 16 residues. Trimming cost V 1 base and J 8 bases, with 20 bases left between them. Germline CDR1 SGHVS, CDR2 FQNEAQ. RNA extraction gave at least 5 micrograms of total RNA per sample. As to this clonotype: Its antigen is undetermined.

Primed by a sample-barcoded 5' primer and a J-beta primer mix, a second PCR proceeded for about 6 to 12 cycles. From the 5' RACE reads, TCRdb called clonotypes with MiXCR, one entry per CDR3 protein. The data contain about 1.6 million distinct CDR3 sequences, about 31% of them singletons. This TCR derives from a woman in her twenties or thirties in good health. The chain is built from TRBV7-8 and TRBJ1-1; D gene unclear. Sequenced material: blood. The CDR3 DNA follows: TGTGCCAGCAGCTTAGAGAGGGAGGGAACTTATTCCGAAGCTTTCTTT. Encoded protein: CASSLEREGTYSEAFF.